The clone carrying this T cell receptor beta chain has at least ten counts. A library of TCRbeta sequences, prepared with unique molecular identifiers, was generated. One entry per CDR3 protein results from TCRdb running MiXCR on the PCR reads. This table has some 840,000 distinct CDR3 sequences, about 15% appearing once. The data stem from a study of T-cell reconstitution after alpha-beta-depleted transplantation in children. This sequence originates from a male patient between 5 and 17 years old who had a stem cell transplant for acute lymphoblastic leukemia, so the T cells may come from the graft donor. The material was PBMCs, mostly from graft donor cells, obtained 360 days after TCRalphabeta/CD19-depleted stem cell transplant.

This chain's CDR3 is CSRSSGSNNEQFF. The CDR3 DNA reads TGCAGTCGATCTAGCGGGAGCAACAATGAGCAGTTCTTC. The genes are TRBV29-1 and TRBJ2-1; 10 bases line up with TRBD2. In germline, CDR1 is SQVTM, CDR2 ANQGSEA. CDR3 length equals 13 residues.